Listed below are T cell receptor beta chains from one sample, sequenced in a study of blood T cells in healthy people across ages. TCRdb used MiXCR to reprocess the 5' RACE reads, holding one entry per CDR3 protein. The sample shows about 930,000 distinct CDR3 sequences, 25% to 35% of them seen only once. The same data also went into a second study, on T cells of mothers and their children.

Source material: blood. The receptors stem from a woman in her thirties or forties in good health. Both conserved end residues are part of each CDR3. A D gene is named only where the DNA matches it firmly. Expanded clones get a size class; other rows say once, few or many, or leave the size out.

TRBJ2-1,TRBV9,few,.,TGTGCCAGCAGCGTAGGGTGGGGGGAATACAATGAGCAGTTCTTC,CASSVGWGEYNEQFF
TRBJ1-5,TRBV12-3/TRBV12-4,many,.,TGTGCCAGCAGTTTCCAGGGGAGCAATCAGCCCCAGCATTTT,CASSFQGSNQPQHF
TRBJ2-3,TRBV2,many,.,TGTGCCAGCTCGGGCCAAGGGACTAGCACAGATACGCAGTATTTT,CASSGQGTSTDTQYF
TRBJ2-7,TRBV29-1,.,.,TGCAGCGTTGAAGAGCACAGGGGGGGACCCTACGAGCAGTACTTC,CSVEEHRGGPYEQYF
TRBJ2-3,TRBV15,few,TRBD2,TGTGCCACAAAGCGGGGGGGCACAGATACGCAGTATTTT,CATKRGGTDTQYF
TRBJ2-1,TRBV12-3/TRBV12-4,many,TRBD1,TGTGCCAGCAGTTTGATAGGACAGGGGTACAATGAGCAGTTCTTC,CASSLIGQGYNEQFF
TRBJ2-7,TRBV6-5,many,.,TGTGCCAGCAGTCAAACAAGGAACTACGAGCAGTACTTC,CASSQTRNYEQYF
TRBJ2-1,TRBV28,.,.,TGTGCCAGCAGATTAGGCGATGAGCAGTTCTTC,CASRLGDEQFF
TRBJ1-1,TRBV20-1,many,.,TGCAGTGCTAGAGTAGCTGGGGGCGGGACTGAAGCTTTCTTT,CSARVAGGGTEAFF
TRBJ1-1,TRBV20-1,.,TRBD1,TGCAGTGCTAGAGATTCGGGGACAGGGGGCTACACTGAAGCTTTCTTT,CSARDSGTGGYTEAFF
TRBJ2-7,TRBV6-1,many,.,TGTGCCAGCAGTGAAGACACCCGAGGGGCCTACGAGCAGTACTTC,CASSEDTRGAYEQYF
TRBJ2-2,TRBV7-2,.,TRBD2,TGTGCCGGCAGCTTACGAGGGGCGGGAGGCAACACCGGGGAGCTGTTTTTT,CAGSLRGAGGNTGELFF
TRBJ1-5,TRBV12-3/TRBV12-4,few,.,TGTGCCAGCAGTTTAAGAGGGAAAGGCAATCAGCCCCAGCATTTT,CASSLRGKGNQPQHF
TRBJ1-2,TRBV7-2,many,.,TGTGCCAGCAGCTTAGGAACAGAGAACTATGGCTACACCTTC,CASSLGTENYGYTF
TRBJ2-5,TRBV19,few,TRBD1,TGTGCCAGTAGTCCTCGAGGGACAGGGACAACGAGGGAGACCCAGTACTTC,CASSPRGTGTTRETQYF
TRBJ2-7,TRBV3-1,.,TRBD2,TGTGCCAGCAGCCAGACTAGCGGGACCTACGAGCAGTACTTC,CASSQTSGTYEQYF
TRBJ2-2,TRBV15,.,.,TGTGCCACCAGCAGAGATGGCAGGGGTACCGGGGAGCTGTTTTTT,CATSRDGRGTGELFF
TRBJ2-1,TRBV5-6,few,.,TGTGCCAGCAGCTGGTATTTGAGCTCCTACAATGAGCAGTTCTTC,CASSWYLSSYNEQFF
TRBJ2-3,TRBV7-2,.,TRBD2,TGTGCCAGCAGCTTAGATGGGACTAGCGGGTCCCTCACAGATACGCAGTATTTT,CASSLDGTSGSLTDTQYF
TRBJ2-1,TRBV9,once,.,TGTGCCAGCAGCGTGTGGGACTCGGTGGGGAATGAGCAGTTCTTC,CASSVWDSVGNEQFF
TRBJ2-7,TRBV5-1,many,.,TGCGCCAGCACCACCGGGACGGTCGCACCCTACGAGCAGTACTTC,CASTTGTVAPYEQYF
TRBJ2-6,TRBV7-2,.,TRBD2,TGTGCCAGCAGCCCCGAGGGACTAGCGGGGGGGATGAACGTCCTGACTTTC,CASSPEGLAGGMNVLTF
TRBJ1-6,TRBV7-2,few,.,TGTGCCAGCAGCTTGCCCGATCTTAATTCACCCCTCCACTTT,CASSLPDLNSPLHF
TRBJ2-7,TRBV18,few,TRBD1,TGTGCCAGCTCACCGGGGGGACAGGGGGGCGAGCAGTACTTC,CASSPGGQGGEQYF
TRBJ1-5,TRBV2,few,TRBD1,TGTGCCAGCAGCAGGACAGGGGGCAGAAGACAGCCCCAGCATTTT,CASSRTGGRRQPQHF
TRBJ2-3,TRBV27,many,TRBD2,TGTGCCTCATGCCCCGTCAGCGGGGGGTACACAGATACGCAGTATTTT,CASCPVSGGYTDTQYF